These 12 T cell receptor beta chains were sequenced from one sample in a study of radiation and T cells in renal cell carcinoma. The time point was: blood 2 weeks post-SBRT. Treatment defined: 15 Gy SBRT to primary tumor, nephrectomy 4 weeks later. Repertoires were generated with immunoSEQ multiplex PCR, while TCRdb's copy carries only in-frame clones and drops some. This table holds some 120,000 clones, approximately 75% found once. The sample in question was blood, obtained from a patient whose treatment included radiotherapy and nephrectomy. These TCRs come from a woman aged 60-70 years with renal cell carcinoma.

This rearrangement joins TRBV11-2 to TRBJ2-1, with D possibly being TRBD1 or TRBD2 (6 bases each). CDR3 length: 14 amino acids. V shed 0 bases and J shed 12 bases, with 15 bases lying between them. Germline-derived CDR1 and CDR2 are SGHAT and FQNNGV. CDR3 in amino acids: CASSLESQQGGQFF. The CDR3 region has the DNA TGTGCCAGCAGCTTAGAATCCCAACAGGGAGGGCAGTTCTTC. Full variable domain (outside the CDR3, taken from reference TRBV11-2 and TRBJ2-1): EAGVAQSPRYKIIEKRQSVAFWCNPISGHATLYWYQQILGQGPKLLIQFQNNGVVDDSQLPKDRFSAERLKGVDSTLKIQPAKLEDSAVYLCASSLESQQGGQFFGPGTRLTVL.

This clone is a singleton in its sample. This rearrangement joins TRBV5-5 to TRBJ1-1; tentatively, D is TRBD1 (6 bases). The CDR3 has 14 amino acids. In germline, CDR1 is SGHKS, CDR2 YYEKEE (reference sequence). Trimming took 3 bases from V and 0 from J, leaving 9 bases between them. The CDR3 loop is CASSSGTLNTEAFF. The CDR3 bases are TGTGCCAGCAGCTCCGGGACACTGAACACTGAAGCTTTCTTT.

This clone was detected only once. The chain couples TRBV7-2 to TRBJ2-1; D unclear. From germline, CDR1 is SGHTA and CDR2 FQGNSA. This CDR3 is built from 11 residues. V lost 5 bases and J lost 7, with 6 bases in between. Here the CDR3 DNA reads TGTGCCAGCAGCCCCCAAAATGAGCAGTTCTTC. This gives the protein CASSPQNEQFF.

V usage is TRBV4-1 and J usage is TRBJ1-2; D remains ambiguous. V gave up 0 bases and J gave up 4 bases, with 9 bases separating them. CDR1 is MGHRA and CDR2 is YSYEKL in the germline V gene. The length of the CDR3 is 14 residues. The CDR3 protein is CASSQEAGSYGYTF. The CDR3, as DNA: TGCGCCAGCAGCCAAGAGGCCGGCAGCTATGGCTACACCTTC.

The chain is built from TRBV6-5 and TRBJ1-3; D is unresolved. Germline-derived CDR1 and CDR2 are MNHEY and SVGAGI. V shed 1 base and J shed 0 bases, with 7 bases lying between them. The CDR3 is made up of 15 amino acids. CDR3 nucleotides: TGTGCCAGCAGTTACTACGGGAGCTCTGGAAACACCATATATTTT. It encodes CASSYYGSSGNTIYF.

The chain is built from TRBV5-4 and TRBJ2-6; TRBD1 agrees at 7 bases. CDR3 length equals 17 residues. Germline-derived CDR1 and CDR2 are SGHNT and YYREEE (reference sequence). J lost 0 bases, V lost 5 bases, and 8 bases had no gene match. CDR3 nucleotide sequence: TGTGCCAGCAGTTATGGACAGGTGGGCTCTGGGGCCAACGTCCTGACTTTC. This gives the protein CASSYGQVGSGANVLTF.

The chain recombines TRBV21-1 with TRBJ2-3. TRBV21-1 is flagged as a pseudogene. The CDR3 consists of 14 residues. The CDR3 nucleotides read TGTGCCACTTTGCATGCTCCTAGCACAGATACGCAGTATTTT. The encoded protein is CATLHAPSTDTQYF.

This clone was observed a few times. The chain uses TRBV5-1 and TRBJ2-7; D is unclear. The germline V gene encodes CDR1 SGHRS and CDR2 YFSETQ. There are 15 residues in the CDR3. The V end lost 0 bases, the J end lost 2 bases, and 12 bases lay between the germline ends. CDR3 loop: CASSLEGSPTYEQYF. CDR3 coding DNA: TGCGCCAGCAGCTTGGAGGGCTCACCAACCTACGAGCAGTACTTC.

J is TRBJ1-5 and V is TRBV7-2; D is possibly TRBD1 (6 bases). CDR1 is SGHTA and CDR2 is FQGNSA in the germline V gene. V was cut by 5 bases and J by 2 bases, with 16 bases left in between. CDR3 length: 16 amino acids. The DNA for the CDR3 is TGTGCCAGCAGCCCGGGACGGAGGGGGGGCAATCAGCCCCAGCATTTT. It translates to CASSPGRRGGNQPQHF.

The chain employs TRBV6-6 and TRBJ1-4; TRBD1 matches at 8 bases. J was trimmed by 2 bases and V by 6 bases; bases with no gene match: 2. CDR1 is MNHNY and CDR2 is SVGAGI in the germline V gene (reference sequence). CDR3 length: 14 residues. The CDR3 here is CASRGQGTNEKLFF. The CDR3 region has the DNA TGTGCCAGCAGAGGACAGGGCACTAATGAAAAACTGTTTTTT.

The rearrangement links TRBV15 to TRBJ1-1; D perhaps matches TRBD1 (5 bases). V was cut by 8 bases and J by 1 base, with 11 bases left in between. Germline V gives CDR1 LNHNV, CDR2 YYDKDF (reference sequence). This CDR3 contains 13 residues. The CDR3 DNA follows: TGTGCCACCGGACCTACAGGGAACACTGAAGCTTTCTTT. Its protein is CATGPTGNTEAFF.

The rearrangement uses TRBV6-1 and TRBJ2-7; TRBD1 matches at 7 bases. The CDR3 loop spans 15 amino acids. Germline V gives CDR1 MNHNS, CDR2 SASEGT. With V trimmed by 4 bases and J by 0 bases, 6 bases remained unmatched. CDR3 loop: CASSGPGQSSYEQYF. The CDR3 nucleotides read TGTGCCAGCAGTGGTCCGGGACAGAGCTCCTACGAGCAGTACTTC.